The 30 T cell receptor beta chains reported below all come from one sample, sequenced in a study of regulatory T cells in long-lasting Graves disease. According to the study, TCR beta libraries were built with iRepertoire HTBI primers and CDR3-region Arm-PCR. TCRdb processed the multiplex PCR reads anew with MiXCR; each CDR3 protein has one entry. The sample holds under 450,000 distinct CDR3 sequences; 15% to 20% are singletons and the top ten take around 20%. Time point in this sample: newly diagnosed GD, antithyroid drugs for less than 3 months. Construction of the TCR library relied on RNA isolated from PBMCs. A further study also used this sample, focusing on T cells in Graves' hyperthyroidism and ophthalmopathy.

The material was peripheral blood mononuclear cells (PBMCs), obtained at new diagnosis, from a patient treated with antithyroid drugs. These receptors were obtained from a woman between 18 and 29 years old with Graves disease.

The J gene is TRBJ1-2, the V gene TRBV5-1, with D hard to call. CDR1 and CDR2 from the germline V gene are SGHRS and YFSETQ. Trimming left V 2 bases short and J 4 bases short, with 9 bases between. The CDR3 has 13 residues. The CDR3 DNA is TGCGCCAGCAGCTTTTGGCGGTCCTATGGCTACACCTTC. This translates into CASSFWRSYGYTF.

This clonotype has a count of ten or more. The rearrangement uses TRBV9 and TRBJ2-2; TRBD2 matches at 10 bases. From germline, CDR1 is SGDLS and CDR2 YYNGEE. This CDR3 spans 16 amino acids. V shed 4 bases, J shed 4 bases, and the junction held 7 bases outside the gene matches. This CDR3 reads CASSLRTSGGTGELFF. CDR3 bases: TGTGCCAGCAGCCTCAGGACTAGCGGCGGCACCGGGGAGCTGTTTTTT.

The V call is TRBV7-8, the J call TRBJ2-3, with TRBD2 matching over 9 bases. The CDR3 length is 15 residues. CDR1 and CDR2 (germline): SGHVS, FQNEAQ. J gave up 1 base and V 8 bases, and 7 bases lay outside the gene matches. The CDR3 region has the DNA TGTGCCAGCGGAGCCGGCGGGGGGGGCACAGATACGCAGTATTTT. It encodes CASGAGGGGTDTQYF.

The V and J genes are TRBV7-3 and TRBJ1-6; D possibly corresponds to TRBD1 (6 bases). CDR1 and CDR2 (germline): SGHTA, FQGTGA. The CDR3 spans 16 residues. V lost 7 bases to trimming and J lost 0 bases, with 13 bases between them. CDR3 loop: CASILRGSSYNSPLHF. For the CDR3, the DNA is TGTGCCAGCATCTTGAGGGGGAGCTCCTATAATTCACCCCTCCACTTT.

This clonotype was observed a handful of times. This CDR3 reads CASSFSGIQETQYF. The CDR3, as DNA: TGTGCCAGCAGTTTTAGCGGTATCCAAGAGACCCAGTACTTC. V usage is TRBV27 and J usage is TRBJ2-5; D possibly corresponds to TRBD2 (6 bases). This CDR3 region has 14 residues. The V end lost 3 bases, the J end lost 1 base, and 9 bases lay between the germline ends. In germline, CDR1 is MNHEY, CDR2 SMNVEV (reference sequence).

Turning to this clonotype: A read error may explain this, as a much larger clone is one base away. The V call is TRBV6-1, the J call TRBJ2-1, with TRBD1 identical over 8 bases. The length of the CDR3 is 16 residues. The germline V gene encodes CDR1 MNHNS and CDR2 SASEGT. CDR3 DNA: TGTGCCAGCAGGGGGATGGATCGGTTGCAGGGGGCTGGGCAGCTCTTC. Translated: CASRGMDRLQGAGQLF.

This clonotype has at least ten counts. The gene calls are TRBV27 and TRBJ1-4; D is unclear. CDR1 is MNHEY, CDR2 SMNVEV, per germline (reference sequence). This CDR3 has 14 residues. Trimming removed 6 bases from V and 0 bases from J, with 8 bases in between. CDR3 sequence: CASSQRSTNEKLFF. The CDR3 DNA reads TGTGCCAGCAGCCAGAGATCAACTAATGAAAAACTGTTTTTT.

The DNA of the CDR3 is TGTGCCAGCAGCTTGATCCAGGGGGTAACTGAAGCTTTCTTT. Encoded protein: CASSLIQGVTEAFF. The chain employs TRBV5-5 and TRBJ1-1; 7 nucleotides line up with TRBD1. CDR1 is SGHKS and CDR2 is YYEKEE in the germline V gene (reference sequence). Trimming took 1 base from V and 5 from J; bases not matched to a gene: 5. The CDR3 sequence is 14 residues long. Looking up the rest from reference TRBV5-5 and TRBJ1-1 gives the full variable domain: DAGVTQSPTHLIKTRGQQVTLRCSPISGHKSVSWYQQVLGQGPQFIFQYYEKEERGRGNFPDRFSARQFPNYSSELNVNALLLGDSALYLCASSLIQGVTEAFFGQGTRLTVV.

Many counts were recorded for this clonotype. This rearrangement joins TRBV5-4 to TRBJ2-3; D is unclear. The germline V gene has CDR1 SGHNT and CDR2 YYREEE (reference sequence). CDR3 length: 15 amino acids. Trimming cost V 5 bases and J 2 bases, with 15 bases left between them. CDR3 DNA sequence: TGTGCCAGCAGTCCCGGAAGGACCGCCACAGATACGCAGTATTTT. Its translation is CASSPGRTATDTQYF.

V usage is TRBV2 and J usage is TRBJ1-1; D is possibly TRBD1 (5 bases). The CDR3 sequence is 15 residues long. Trimming cost V 4 bases and J 10 bases, with 22 bases left between them. In germline, CDR1 is SNHLY, CDR2 FYNNEI. CDR3 loop: CASSARQGPTSGAFF. Here the CDR3 DNA reads TGTGCCAGCAGTGCCCGGCAGGGACCCACCTCGGGAGCTTTCTTT.

This clonotype showed up many times. The genes are TRBV7-9 and TRBJ1-3, with D possibly TRBD1 on 6 matching bases. The CDR3 runs to 15 residues. V was trimmed by 5 bases and J by 0 bases, leaving 11 bases between them. Germline V gives CDR1 SEHNR, CDR2 FQNEAQ (reference sequence). DNA of the CDR3: TGTGCCAGCAGCCCAACAGGGACCTCTGGAAACACCATATATTTT. Translating it yields CASSPTGTSGNTIYF. Variable domain in full (rest from reference TRBV7-9 and TRBJ1-3): DTGVSQNPRHKITKRGQNVTFRCDPISEHNRLYWYRQTLGQGPEFLTYFQNEAQLEKSRLLSDRFSAERPKGSFSTLEIQRTEQGDSAMYLCASSPTGTSGNTIYFGEGSWLTVV.

This clonotype was seen repeatedly, ten times or more. The chain is built from TRBV28 and TRBJ2-7, with D tentatively TRBD1 or TRBD2 (6 bases each). The germline gives CDR1 MDHEN, CDR2 SYDVKM. The V and J ends lost 2 bases and 2 bases respectively, with 10 bases between them. CDR3 size: 14 residues. The CDR3 DNA sequence: TGTGCCAGCAGTTTAGTCGGGGGCGCCTACGAGCAGTACTTC. The encoded protein is CASSLVGGAYEQYF.

This clonotype has more than one count but fewer than ten. This chain joins TRBV18 and TRBJ2-7, with TRBD2 as a possible D gene (6 bases). The CDR3 is made up of 16 amino acids. CDR1 is KGHSH and CDR2 is LQKENI in the germline V gene. Deletions cut 0 bases from V and 0 bases from J, with 12 bases between. The CDR3 DNA reads TGTGCCAGCTCACCACCGGGACTGGGGCGCTCCTACGAGCAGTACTTC. It codes for CASSPPGLGRSYEQYF. Full variable domain (missing parts from reference TRBV18 and TRBJ2-7): NAGVMQNPRHLVRRRGQEARLRCSPMKGHSHVYWYRQLPEEGLKFMVYLQKENIIDESGMPKERFSAEFPKEGPSILRIQQVVRGDSAAYFCASSPPGLGRSYEQYFGPGTRLTVT.

This clonotype was counted many times. A read error may produce the germline difference seen at one junction end. The J gene is TRBJ1-4, the V gene TRBV5-1; no clear D. Germline values: CDR1 SGHRS, CDR2 YFSETQ. The CDR3 extends over 14 amino acids. The CDR3 nucleotides read TGTGCCAGCAGCTTAGGCGGAACTAATGAAAAACTGTTTTTT. This encodes CASSLGGTNEKLFF.

This clonotype was seen more than once but under ten times. The genes are TRBV20-1 and TRBJ1-6, with 8 positions matching TRBD1. Germline V gene data show CDR1 as DFQATT and CDR2 as SNEGSKA (reference sequence). The CDR3 runs 17 residues. The V segment lost 6 bases and the J segment 0 bases; nucleotides outside the gene matches: 10. Here the CDR3 reads CSAEPWTGSSYNSPLHF. The CDR3, as DNA: TGCAGTGCCGAACCATGGACAGGGAGCTCCTATAATTCACCCCTCCACTTT.

This clonotype has only a few counts. CDR3 nucleotides: TGCAGTGCTAGGAGACAGGCTATGAACACTGAAGCTTTCTTT. Its protein product is CSARRQAMNTEAFF. This chain joins TRBV20-1 and TRBJ1-1; D perhaps matches TRBD1 (6 bases). CDR3 size: 14 residues. Germline V CDR1 and CDR2: DFQATT, SNEGSKA (reference sequence). V lost 3 bases to trimming and J lost 0 bases, with 11 bases between them.

The chain carries TRBV19 and TRBJ1-1; D not certain. From germline, CDR1 is LNHDA and CDR2 SQIVND (reference sequence). CDR3 length equals 13 residues. V was clipped by 3 bases and J by 4 bases, with 9 bases between them. The CDR3 sequence is CASSIWGSTEAFF. The CDR3 region has the DNA TGTGCCAGTAGTATTTGGGGAAGCACTGAAGCTTTCTTT.

The rearrangement links TRBV7-2 to TRBJ2-1; 10 positions agree with TRBD2. After removal of 5 bases from V and 4 bases from J, the junction contained 17 bases not matched to a gene. The CDR3 totals 19 residues. The V gene's germline CDR1 is SGHTA and CDR2 FQGNSA. CDR3 nucleotides: TGTGCCAGCAGCCCCATACGGTTCCTAGCGGGAGCTTGGTACAATGAGCAGTTCTTC. Translated, it gives CASSPIRFLAGAWYNEQFF.

The CDR3, as DNA: TGTGCCAGCAGCTCTACTAGCGGGGGGCGAGGAGATACGCAGTATTTT. This encodes CASSSTSGGRGDTQYF. J is TRBJ2-3 and V is TRBV11-2, with TRBD2 matching 12 bases. This CDR3 comprises 16 residues. V dropped 4 bases and J dropped 5; count of bases not matched to a gene: 7. Germline V gene sequence: CDR1 SGHAT, CDR2 FQNNGV.

The chain is built from TRBV4-1 and TRBJ1-6; D call uncertain. In germline, CDR1 is MGHRA, CDR2 YSYEKL. This CDR3 comprises 17 residues. The ends were cut back, 0 bases at V and 7 bases at J, with 16 bases in the middle. The CDR3 region has the DNA TGCGCCAGCAGCCAAGAGACCCTGCTGGTCGGGAATTCACCCCTCCACTTT. Encoded protein: CASSQETLLVGNSPLHF.

At least ten counts were recorded for this clonotype. The chain links TRBV11-2 to TRBJ2-7; unclear D gene. The CDR3 runs to 16 residues. Looked up from germline, CDR1 is SGHAT and CDR2 is FQNNGV. The V gene lost 5 bases and the J gene lost 1 base, with 18 bases spanning the gap. The CDR3 is CASSGIRGRVSYEQYF. For the CDR3, the DNA is TGTGCCAGCAGCGGCATCCGAGGTCGGGTTTCCTACGAGCAGTACTTC.

The J gene is TRBJ2-5, the V gene TRBV7-9, with 11 bases matching TRBD2. After removal of 2 bases from V and 0 bases from J, the junction contained 2 bases not matched to a gene. The CDR3 is made up of 16 amino acids. CDR1 is SEHNR, CDR2 FQNEAQ, per germline (reference sequence). CDR3 amino acids: CASSLLAGGYQETQYF. DNA of the CDR3: TGTGCCAGCAGCTTACTAGCGGGAGGATACCAAGAGACCCAGTACTTC.

This clonotype was found many times. In DNA, the CDR3 is TGTGCCAGCAGTCCCTACCAACCCCCACGGGGGACTGAAGCTTTCTTT. Protein: CASSPYQPPRGTEAFF. The J gene is TRBJ1-1, the V gene TRBV28, with a tentative D call TRBD1 (5 bases). CDR3 length: 16 residues. CDR1 is MDHEN, CDR2 SYDVKM, per germline. V lost 5 bases to trimming and J lost 5 bases, with 21 bases between them.

The gene calls are TRBV29-1 and TRBJ2-2; perhaps TRBD1 as D (5 bases). The germline CDR1 and CDR2 sequences are SQVTM and ANQGSEA. This CDR3 spans 11 amino acids. Between the trimmed V and J ends, which lost 7 bases and 7 bases, there was a span of 10 bases. This CDR3 is CSGRASGELFF. CDR3 bases: TGCAGCGGCAGGGCCAGCGGGGAGCTGTTTTTT.

This clonotype was recorded a few times. The J gene is TRBJ2-7, the V gene TRBV9; possibly TRBD2 for D (5 bases). This CDR3 comprises 14 residues. Trimming took off 3 bases at V and 3 bases at J, with 13 bases between the two ends. Per germline, CDR1 SGDLS and CDR2 YYNGEE. In nucleotides, the CDR3 is TGTGCCAGCAGCGAGAACCCGGAGGTCTACGAGCAGTACTTC. Protein product: CASSENPEVYEQYF.

This clonotype was counted ten times or more. The chain links TRBV30 to TRBJ2-1, with 9 bases aligning to TRBD1. Germline V gene sequence: CDR1 GTSNPN, CDR2 SVGIG (reference sequence). V lost 1 base, J lost 7 bases, and 17 bases stayed unmatched. This CDR3 spans 18 amino acids. This chain's CDR3 is CAWSGKTGTGSIKNEQFF. For the CDR3, the DNA is TGTGCCTGGAGTGGGAAGACCGGGACAGGGTCCATCAAAAATGAGCAGTTCTTC.

This clonotype was found many times. The chain employs TRBV7-2 and TRBJ1-1; D not resolved. This CDR3 is 13 amino acids long. V lost 1 base to trimming and J lost 8 bases, with 11 bases between them. CDR1 SGHTA and CDR2 FQGNSA come from the germline V gene. The CDR3 reads CASSLGARQEAFF. CDR3 coding DNA: TGTGCCAGCAGCTTAGGGGCCCGCCAAGAAGCTTTCTTT.

The chain uses TRBV13 and TRBJ2-5, with 12 bases identical to TRBD1. This CDR3 comprises 17 residues. CDR1 and CDR2 (germline): PRHDT, FYEKMQ (reference sequence). With V trimmed by 5 bases and J by 4 bases, 11 bases remained unmatched. The CDR3 spells CASSPGPGTGGGETQYF. As DNA, the CDR3 is TGTGCCAGCAGCCCCGGCCCCGGGACAGGGGGCGGAGAGACCCAGTACTTC.

In this sample, this clonotype turned up a few times. V is TRBV12-3 or TRBV12-4 and J is TRBJ1-4; D is ambiguous. V was shortened by 7 bases and J by 5 bases, with 14 bases between the two germline ends. This CDR3 is built from 14 residues. This chain's CDR3 is CASTYVTGNEKLFF. In nucleotides, the CDR3 is TGTGCCAGCACCTACGTAACTGGAAATGAAAAACTGTTTTTT.

This clonotype was found many times. The chain couples TRBV5-1 to TRBJ2-3; D not certain. V lost 1 base and J lost 0, with 9 bases in between. Germline V gene sequence: CDR1 SGHRS, CDR2 YFSETQ. The CDR3 totals 15 residues. CDR3 sequence reads: CASSLSALSTDTQYF. DNA for the CDR3: TGCGCCAGCAGCTTGTCGGCGCTCAGCACAGATACGCAGTATTTT. Supplemented by reference TRBV5-1 and TRBJ2-3, the full variable domain reads KAGVTQTPRYLIKTRGQQVTLSCSPISGHRSVSWYQQTPGQGLQFLFEYFSETQRNKGNFPGRFSGRQFSNSRSEMNVSTLELGDSALYLCASSLSALSTDTQYFGPGTRLTVL.